Listed below are T cell receptor beta chains from one sample, sequenced in a study of blood T cell repertoires in COVID-19. TCRdb's table, derived via immunoSEQ multiplex PCR, lists solely in-frame clones and lacks some. Here the sample spans some 70,000 clones, 65% to 90% being singletons. Input material: peripheral blood. These receptor sequences come from a man older than 75 with acute or convalescent COVID-19. Both conserved end residues are part of each CDR3. Fields, in order: J gene, V gene, D gene, clone size, CDR3 protein, CDR3 DNA. The D gene is left open where the match is weak. Clone size is given for some rows only: seen once, a few or many times, or a class if the clone is expanded.

TRBJ2-3	TRBV5-8	.	.	CASSDQRRSDTQYF	TGTGCCAGCAGCGACCAGCGCCGGTCCGATACGCAGTATTTT
TRBJ2-7	TRBV6-1	.	.	CASSESPRGPYEQYF	TGTGCCAGCAGTGAAAGCCCTAGGGGCCCCTACGAGCAGTACTTC
TRBJ1-1	TRBV5-6	TRBD1	few	CASSPLRDRDFMNTEAFF	TGTGCCAGCAGCCCACTCCGGGACAGGGACTTCATGAACACTGAAGCTTTCTTT
TRBJ1-2	TRBV25-1	TRBD1	.	CASQGQTGGYTF	TGTGCCAGCCAGGGACAGACAGGGGGCTACACCTTC
TRBJ1-4	TRBV2	TRBD1	.	CASSEGTGNEKLFF	TGTGCCAGCAGTGAAGGGACAGGGAATGAAAAACTGTTTTTT
TRBJ1-1	TRBV12-3/TRBV12-4	.	.	CSTGNTEAFF	TGTTCCACAGGGAACACTGAAGCTTTCTTT
TRBJ1-5	TRBV19	TRBD1	.	CASSWGDRVNQPQHF	TGTGCCAGTAGTTGGGGGGACAGGGTAAATCAGCCCCAGCATTTT
TRBJ1-2	TRBV21-1	.	.	CASSKTTGAPTYGYTF	TGTGCCAGCAGCAAAACGACAGGGGCCCCGACCTATGGCTACACCTTC
TRBJ2-1	TRBV4-3	.	.	CASSQQGYHEQFF	TGCGCCAGCAGCCAACAGGGGTACCATGAGCAGTTCTTC
TRBJ1-1	TRBV18	.	.	CASSLNSYTEAFF	TGTGCCAGCTCACTCAACAGCTACACTGAAGCTTTCTTT
TRBJ1-6	TRBV7-2	.	.	CASSSQIRSPLHF	TGTGCCAGCAGCTCCCAAATTAGATCACCCCTCCACTTT
TRBJ2-3	TRBV5-1	TRBD2	.	CASSLSSGSPTDTQYF	TGCGCCAGCAGCCTGTCTAGCGGGAGTCCCACAGATACGCAGTATTTT
TRBJ1-2	TRBV29-1	TRBD1	.	CSATGTGIYGYTF	TGCAGCGCGACCGGGACAGGGATCTATGGCTACACCTTC
TRBJ1-2	TRBV28	.	.	CASSSPGDDYGYTF	TGTGCCAGCAGTTCCCCAGGGGATGACTATGGCTACACCTTC
TRBJ1-3	TRBV9	.	.	CASSVEAGQENTIYF	TGTGCCAGCAGCGTAGAGGCAGGGCAAGAGAACACCATATATTTT
TRBJ2-7	TRBV11-2	TRBD2	.	CASRRTSGVSSYEQYF	TGTGCCAGCAGGCGGACTAGCGGGGTTAGCTCCTACGAGCAGTACTTC
TRBJ2-2	TRBV19	.	.	CASSIWAVTTGELFF	TGTGCCAGTAGTATATGGGCAGTGACCACCGGGGAGCTGTTTTTT
TRBJ2-4	TRBV2	.	.	CASTPTERSSIQYF	TGTGCCAGCACCCCTACTGAGCGGTCCAGCATTCAGTACTTC
TRBJ1-2	TRBV7-9	TRBD1	.	CASSLAFKGATYGYTF	TGTGCCAGCAGCTTAGCATTTAAGGGGGCTACCTATGGCTACACCTTC
TRBJ2-3	TRBV5-4	.	.	CASSLGVTGSDTQYF	TGTGCCAGCAGCTTGGGTGTGACGGGATCAGATACGCAGTATTTT
TRBJ1-1	TRBV14	.	.	CASSQDRGLTEAFF	TGTGCCAGCAGCCAAGATCGGGGGTTGACTGAAGCTTTCTTT
TRBJ1-3	TRBV7-8	.	.	CASSSGLASGNTIYF	TGTGCCAGCAGCTCGGGACTCGCCTCTGGAAACACCATATATTTT
TRBJ1-1	TRBV5-1	TRBD1	.	CASSSGGYTEAFF	TGCGCCAGCAGCTCAGGGGGTTACACTGAAGCTTTCTTT
TRBJ2-2	TRBV18	TRBD2	.	CAIKSEREPSNTGELFF	TGTGCCATCAAATCAGAGCGGGAGCCGTCGAACACCGGGGAGCTGTTTTTT
TRBJ1-5	TRBV7-2	TRBD1	.	CASSSRGQGNQPQHF	TGTGCCAGCAGCTCCAGGGGACAGGGTAATCAGCCCCAGCATTTT
TRBJ2-1	TRBV25-1	TRBD2	few	CASSELVSGTTSYNEQFF	TGTGCCAGCAGTGAATTGGTTAGCGGGACCACCTCCTACAATGAGCAGTTCTTC
TRBJ2-1	TRBV7-9	TRBD1	.	CASSRHLTGGYNEQFF	TGTGCCAGCAGCCGACATCTGACAGGGGGATACAATGAGCAGTTCTTC
TRBJ2-3	TRBV27	.	.	CASSPGRGSDTQYF	TGTGCCAGCAGCCCCGGTCGGGGGTCAGATACGCAGTATTTT
TRBJ2-7	TRBV19	.	.	CASSIVPDSYEQYF	TGTGCCAGTAGTATAGTCCCAGACTCCTACGAGCAGTACTTC
TRBJ2-7	TRBV6-6	TRBD2	.	CASSYSRGSYEQYF	TGTGCCAGCAGTTACTCGCGCGGGAGCTACGAGCAGTACTTC
TRBJ1-1	TRBV7-2	.	.	CASGTLNTEAFF	TGTGCCAGCGGGACATTGAACACTGAAGCTTTCTTT
TRBJ2-7	TRBV9	TRBD1	.	CASSVDPGQGAEQYF	TGTGCCAGCAGCGTAGACCCGGGACAGGGGGCCGAGCAGTACTTC
TRBJ2-3	TRBV5-1	.	.	CASSELAGGTDTQYF	TGCGCCAGCAGCGAACTCGCCGGGGGCACAGATACGCAGTATTTT
TRBJ1-5	TRBV6-4	.	.	CASSPNSNQPQHF	TGTGCCAGCAGTCCTAATAGCAATCAGCCCCAGCATTTT
TRBJ1-4	TRBV5-8	.	.	CASSFSQGSNEKLFF	TGTGCCAGCAGCTTTTCCCAGGGGAGTAATGAAAAACTGTTTTTT
TRBJ1-4	TRBV7-6	TRBD1	.	CASSSPGTGGTTTNEKLFF	TGTGCCAGCAGCTCCCCCGGGACAGGGGGAACGACGACTAATGAAAAACTGTTTTTT
TRBJ2-7	TRBV9	TRBD1	.	CASSAGQSYEQYF	TGTGCCAGCAGCGCGGGACAGTCCTACGAGCAGTACTTC
TRBJ2-3	TRBV10-3	.	.	CAISEGSASQGDTQYF	TGTGCCATCAGTGAAGGGAGCGCCTCACAAGGAGATACGCAGTATTTT
TRBJ2-7	TRBV4-3	.	.	CASSQGFRPLGMYEQYF	TGCGCCAGCAGCCAAGGTTTTCGTCCACTAGGGATGTACGAGCAGTACTTC
TRBJ2-3	TRBV9	TRBD2	.	CASSVASGITDTQYF	TGTGCCAGCAGCGTAGCTAGCGGGATCACAGATACGCAGTATTTT
TRBJ2-7	TRBV12-3/TRBV12-4	.	.	CASKRGGGYEQYF	TGTGCCAGCAAGCGGGGAGGGGGCTACGAGCAGTACTTC
TRBJ1-6	TRBV5-4	TRBD1	.	CASSLARNRDRGSPLHF	TGTGCCAGCAGCTTGGCGAGAAATCGGGACAGGGGTTCACCCCTCCACTTT
TRBJ1-2	TRBV6-6	.	.	CASSLQGRWAF	TGTGCCAGCAGTCTACAGGGTCGATGGGCCTTC
TRBJ2-7	TRBV5-1	TRBD2	.	CASSLVAGELYEQYF	TGCGCCAGCAGCCTGGTGGCGGGAGAGCTCTACGAGCAGTACTTC
TRBJ2-1	TRBV24-1	TRBD2	.	CATGTTGGRSGRSHNEQFF	TGTGCCACCGGGACTACGGGGGGGCGTAGCGGGAGATCACACAATGAGCAGTTCTTC
TRBJ2-7	TRBV29-1	TRBD1	.	CSVEGPGQGTSEQYF	TGCAGCGTTGAAGGGCCGGGACAGGGGACTTCCGAGCAGTACTTC
TRBJ2-1	TRBV5-4	TRBD2	.	CASSREGRANEQFF	TGTGCCAGCAGCCGGGAGGGGAGGGCCAATGAGCAGTTCTTC
TRBJ1-1	TRBV7-2	TRBD1	once	CASSSRGVNTEAFF	TGTGCCAGCAGCTCCAGGGGGGTGAACACTGAAGCTTTCTTT
TRBJ2-3	TRBV24-1	.	.	CATSDPNRDTQYF	TGTGCCACCAGTGATCCTAATAGAGATACGCAGTATTTT
TRBJ2-1	TRBV11-3	.	.	CASSLPFEDNEQFF	TGTGCCAGCAGCTTACCCTTCGAGGACAATGAGCAGTTCTTC